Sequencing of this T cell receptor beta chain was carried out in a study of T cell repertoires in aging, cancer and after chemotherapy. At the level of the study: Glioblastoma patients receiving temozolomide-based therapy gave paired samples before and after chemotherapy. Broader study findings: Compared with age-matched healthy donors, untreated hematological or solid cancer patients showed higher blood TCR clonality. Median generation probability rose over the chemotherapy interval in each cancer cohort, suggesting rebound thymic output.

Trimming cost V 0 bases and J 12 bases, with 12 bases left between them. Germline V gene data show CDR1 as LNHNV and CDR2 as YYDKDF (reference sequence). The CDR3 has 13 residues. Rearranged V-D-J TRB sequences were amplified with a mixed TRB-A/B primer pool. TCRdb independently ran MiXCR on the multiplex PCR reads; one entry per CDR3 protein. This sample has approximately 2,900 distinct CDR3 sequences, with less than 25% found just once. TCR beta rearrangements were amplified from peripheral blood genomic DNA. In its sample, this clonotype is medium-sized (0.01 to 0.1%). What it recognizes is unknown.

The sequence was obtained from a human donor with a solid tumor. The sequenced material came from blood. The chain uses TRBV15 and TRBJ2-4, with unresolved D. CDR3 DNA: TGTGCCACCAGCAGAGAAGAAGGACGATCTCAGTACTTC. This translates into CATSREEGRSQYF.